The 8 T cell receptor beta chains below come from one sample, sequenced in a study of blood T cell repertoires in COVID-19. This table comes from immunoSEQ multiplex PCR, and its TCRdb copy is limited to in-frame clones, with some not included. The sample gives approximately 210,000 clones, approximately 90% of which show up once; 4.4% is in the top ten. The material sequenced was peripheral blood. These receptors all come from a human donor in a cohort sampled during active COVID-19.

The chain uses TRBV28 and TRBJ1-5; 7 nucleotides align to TRBD1. V shed 9 bases, J shed 1 base, and the junction held 3 bases outside the gene matches. This CDR3 is built from 13 residues. Germline V gene data show CDR1 as MDHEN and CDR2 as SYDVKM. The CDR3 sequence is CASGDSSNQPQHF. CDR3 nucleotides: TGTGCCAGTGGGGACAGCAGCAATCAGCCCCAGCATTTT.

This chain links TRBV10-1 with TRBJ2-5, with a tentative D call TRBD2 (6 bases). CDR1 WNHNN and CDR2 SYGVQD come from the germline V gene (reference sequence). The CDR3 is made up of 15 amino acids. Deletions cut 3 bases from V and 3 bases from J, with 14 bases between. The CDR3 nucleotides are TGCGCCAGCAGTGATTCGAGACTAGGGAAAGAGACCCAGTACTTC. As protein: CASSDSRLGKETQYF.

In its sample, this clone was seen once. The V gene is TRBV7-2, the J gene TRBJ2-3, with D hard to call. The CDR3 has 13 residues. The germline gives CDR1 SGHTA, CDR2 FQGNSA. Between the trimmed V and J ends, which lost 2 bases and 8 bases, there was a span of 11 bases. CDR3 nucleotides: TGTGCCAGCAGCTTATTGCTGGCTGCTACGCAGTATTTT. Protein product: CASSLLLAATQYF.

The genes are TRBV6-5 and TRBJ2-1; 8 bases align to TRBD2. The V and J ends lost 6 bases and 1 base, in that order; junction bases with no gene match: 5. From germline, CDR1 is MNHEY and CDR2 SVGAGI. The CDR3 totals 15 residues. The CDR3 region has the DNA TGTGCCAGCAGCCTTACGGGGGGGTCCTACAATGAGCAGTTCTTC. Translating gives CASSLTGGSYNEQFF.

CDR3 nucleotides: TGTGCCAGCGGGGAGCGGGGGCACTCCTACGAGCAGTACTTC. Amino acid sequence: CASGERGHSYEQYF. This chain connects TRBV2 to TRBJ2-7; 8 nucleotides match TRBD2. J was trimmed by 0 bases and V by 8 bases; bases with no gene match: 6. The CDR3 length is 14 residues. Germline V gene data show CDR1 as SNHLY and CDR2 as FYNNEI.

The V call is TRBV28, the J call TRBJ1-5; 7 bases fit TRBD1. The length of the CDR3 is 12 residues. With V trimmed by 8 bases and J by 5 bases, 3 bases remained unmatched. Looked up from germline, CDR1 is MDHEN and CDR2 is SYDVKM. CDR3 sequence reads: CASGTVDQPQHF. Here the CDR3 DNA reads TGTGCCAGCGGGACAGTGGATCAGCCCCAGCATTTT.

The V gene is TRBV28, the J gene TRBJ2-7; D is possibly TRBD2 (5 bases). The CDR3 sequence is 16 residues long. V lost 3 bases and J 1 base, leaving 16 bases between the germline ends. CDR1 and CDR2 (germline): MDHEN, SYDVKM. CDR3 in DNA: TGTGCCAGCAGTTTGTGGTTAGCGAACGAATCCTACGAGCAGTACTTC. Translating gives CASSLWLANESYEQYF.

The genes are TRBV6-5 and TRBJ1-5, with 10 bases aligning to TRBD1. This CDR3 has 14 amino acids. With V trimmed by 4 bases and J by 6 bases, 3 bases remained unmatched. Germline V gene sequence: CDR1 MNHEY, CDR2 SVGAGI. CDR3 region: CASSWDRGIQPQHF. The CDR3 coding sequence is TGTGCCAGCAGTTGGGACAGGGGAATTCAGCCCCAGCATTTT.